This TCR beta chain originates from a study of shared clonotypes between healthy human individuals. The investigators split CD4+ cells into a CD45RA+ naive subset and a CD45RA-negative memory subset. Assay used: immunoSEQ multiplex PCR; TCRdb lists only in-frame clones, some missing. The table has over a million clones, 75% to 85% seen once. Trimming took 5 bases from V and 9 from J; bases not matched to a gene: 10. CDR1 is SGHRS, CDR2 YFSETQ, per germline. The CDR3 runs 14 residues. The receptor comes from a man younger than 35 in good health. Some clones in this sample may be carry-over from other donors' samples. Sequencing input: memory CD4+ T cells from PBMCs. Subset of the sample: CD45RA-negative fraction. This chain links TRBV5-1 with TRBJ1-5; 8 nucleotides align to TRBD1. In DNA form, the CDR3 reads TGCGCCAGCAGGTTCTCGACAGGGGAAGGGCCCCAGCATTTT. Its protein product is CASRFSTGEGPQHF. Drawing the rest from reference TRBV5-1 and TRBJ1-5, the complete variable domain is KAGVTQTPRYLIKTRGQQVTLSCSPISGHRSVSWYQQTPGQGLQFLFEYFSETQRNKGNFPGRFSGRQFSNSRSEMNVSTLELGDSALYLCASRFSTGEGPQHFGDGTRLSIL.